This TCR beta chain is drawn from a study of control samples from healthy donors and cancer patients. Profiled with immunoSEQ multiplex PCR; TCRdb holds only in-frame clones, not every one. The sample consists of over 85,000 clones, 65% to 85% of them appearing once. Germline V CDR1 and CDR2: SGHNT, YENEEA. The CDR3 loop spans 12 amino acids. Trimming took 10 bases from V and 1 from J, leaving 10 bases between them. The sequencing sample was made of PBMCs. This chain joins TRBV11-3 and TRBJ1-1, with D unresolved. The receptor was isolated from a man in his 70s with lung cancer. Here the CDR3 reads CATGKANTEAFF. DNA of the CDR3: TGTGCCACCGGGAAGGCGAACACTGAAGCTTTCTTT.